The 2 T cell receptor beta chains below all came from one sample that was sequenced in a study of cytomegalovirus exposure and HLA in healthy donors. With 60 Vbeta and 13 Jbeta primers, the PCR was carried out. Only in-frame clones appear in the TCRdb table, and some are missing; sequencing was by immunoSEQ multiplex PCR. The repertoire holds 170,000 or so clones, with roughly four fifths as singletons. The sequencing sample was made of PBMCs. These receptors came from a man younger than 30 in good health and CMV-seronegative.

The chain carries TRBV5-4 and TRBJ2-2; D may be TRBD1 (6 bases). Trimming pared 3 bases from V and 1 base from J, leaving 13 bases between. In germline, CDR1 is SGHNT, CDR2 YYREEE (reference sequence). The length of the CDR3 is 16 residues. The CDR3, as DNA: TGTGCCAGCAGCTCCGGGACAAACAGGAACACCGGGGAGCTGTTTTTT. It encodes CASSSGTNRNTGELFF.

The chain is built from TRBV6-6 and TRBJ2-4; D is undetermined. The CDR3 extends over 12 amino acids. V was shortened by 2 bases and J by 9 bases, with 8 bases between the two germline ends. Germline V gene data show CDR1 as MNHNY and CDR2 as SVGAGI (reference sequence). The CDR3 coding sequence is TGTGCCAGCAGTTACCGGGTGGGCATTCAGTACTTC. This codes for CASSYRVGIQYF.